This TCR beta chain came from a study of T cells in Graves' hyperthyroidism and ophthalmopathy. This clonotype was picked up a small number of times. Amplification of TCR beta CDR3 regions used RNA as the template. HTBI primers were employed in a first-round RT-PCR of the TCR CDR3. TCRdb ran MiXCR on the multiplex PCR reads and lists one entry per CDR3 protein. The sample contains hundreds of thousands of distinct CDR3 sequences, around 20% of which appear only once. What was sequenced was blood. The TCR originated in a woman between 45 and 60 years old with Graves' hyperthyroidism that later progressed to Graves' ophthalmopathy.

CDR3 amino acids: CASSPASGYYEQYF. In nucleotides, the CDR3 is TGCGCCAGCAGCCCCGCTTCGGGGTACTACGAGCAGTACTTC. The rearrangement joins TRBV4-1 to TRBJ2-7; D is perhaps TRBD2 (5 bases). Germline V gives CDR1 MGHRA, CDR2 YSYEKL. This CDR3 comprises 14 residues. Trimming took off 4 bases at V and 3 bases at J, with 13 bases between the two ends.